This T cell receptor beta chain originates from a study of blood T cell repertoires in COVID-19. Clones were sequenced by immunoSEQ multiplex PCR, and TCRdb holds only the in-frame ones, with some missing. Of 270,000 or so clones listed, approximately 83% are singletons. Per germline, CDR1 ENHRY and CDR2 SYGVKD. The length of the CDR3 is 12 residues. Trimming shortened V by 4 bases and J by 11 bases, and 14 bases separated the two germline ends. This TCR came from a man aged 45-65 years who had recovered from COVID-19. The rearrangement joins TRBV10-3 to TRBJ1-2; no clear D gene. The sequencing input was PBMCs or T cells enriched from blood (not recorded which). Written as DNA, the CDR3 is TGTGCCATCAGTGCCGGACGGGGAATTTACACCTTC. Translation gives CAISAGRGIYTF.